A single sample gave rise to the 3 T cell receptor beta chains below, sequenced in a study of response to subunit inactivated influenza vaccine. In TCRdb, the RT-PCR reads were re-called with MiXCR into one record per CDR3 protein. The profile shows 200,000 to 300,000 distinct CDR3 sequences, roughly an eighth of them singletons. This sample comprised non-naive T cells sorted from PBMCs, obtained 14 to 15 days before vaccination. Receptors were obtained from a man over 45 who received an inactivated influenza vaccine.

The rearrangement uses TRBV7-2 and TRBJ1-3, with 8 bases matching TRBD1. Trimming at V came to 2 bases and at J to 6 bases, leaving 9 bases not matched to a gene. Germline CDR1 is SGHTA and CDR2 is FQGNSA. CDR3 size: 16 residues. The CDR3 loop reads CASSLYPTGDSNTIYF. CDR3 coding DNA: TGTGCCAGCAGCTTATATCCGACAGGGGATTCAAACACCATATATTTT.

The rearrangement uses TRBV24-1 and TRBJ2-3; 8 nucleotides align to TRBD1. The CDR3 is 17 amino acids. With 3 bases clipped from V and 3 bases from J, the junction kept 10 bases outside the gene matches. Per the germline V gene, CDR1 is KGHDR and CDR2 is SFDVKD. The CDR3 loop reads CATSDRPPGQVTDTQYF. Here the CDR3 DNA reads TGTGCCACCAGTGATCGTCCTCCGGGACAGGTGACAGATACGCAGTATTTT.

This clonotype was seen at least ten times. V and J are TRBV5-1 and TRBJ2-3, with D possibly TRBD2 on 5 matching bases. V was clipped by 5 bases and J by 4 bases, with 17 bases between them. Germline loops: CDR1 SGHRS, CDR2 YFSETQ. The CDR3 spans 15 residues. The CDR3 DNA is TGCGCCAGCAGTTTTGAGCGGCCCCCCGCAGATACGCAGTATTTT. Its protein product is CASSFERPPADTQYF.